This TCR beta chain comes out of a study of blood T cell repertoires in COVID-19 (dated by TCRdb to about 2020). About the investigation overall: Collaborator samples came from the United States, Italy and Spain and covered acute and convalescent phases of COVID-19. The prospective study material was composed of cDNA or gDNA derived from T cells, B-cell-depleted T cells, or PBMCs. Subjects who had been exposed to COVID-19, were actively infected with it, or had recovered from it provided the deeply sampled blood TCRbeta repertoires that made up the dataset. The repertoires were made available in a free public database intended to serve as a resource for research on the immune response to SARS-CoV-2. Samples came from the ongoing ImmuneRACE study (first 160 participants) plus 1,254 subjects from 6 global collaborators. Sample metadata almost always included a de-identified subject ID, COVID-19 status, age in years and sex. Where HLA class I and class II types were available, the types were taken from metadata supplied by the sample provider, not from assay-based typing.

TCRbeta CDR3 regions were amplified from genomic DNA using the immunoSEQ Assay, a bias-controlled multiplex PCR. From the authors' description of their analysis: The number of nucleated cells in each sample was estimated from the amplification of reference gene primers within the assay. To quantify the absolute abundance of each unique TCRbeta CDR3 rearrangement, sequence reads were collapsed and filtered. For each sample, productive Simpson clonality was calculated by taking the square root of Simpson's diversity index across productive rearrangements. The table comes from immuneACCESS by way of TCRdb, which keeps in-frame sequences with V and J called. Part of the clones is missing from these tables; in studies checked, under half for an unresolved V gene and the rest for unknown reasons. Clone size and the V and J calls come from that table; the DNA yielded D and trimming. The sample table records around 250,000 clones; about 83% of these occur just once. Jointly, the top ten make up roughly 12% of the sample.

General study outcomes and caveats: The amount of clinical and demographic metadata varied by source and participant and was provided uncurated.

Collaborating institutions collected whole blood in K2EDTA tubes following their own protocols. For TCRbeta analysis, collaborator samples were shipped as frozen whole blood, as isolated PBMCs, or as DNA extracted from either sample type. Comments on this clone: Its specific antigen is unknown. No much larger clone exists at a distance of one base, and base qualities are not known.

From the cysteine through the phenylalanine, the CDR3 covers 12 amino acids. CDR3 DNA only is kept here, 36 bases in frame from base 1. CDR1 and CDR2 are drawn from the germline V gene: KGHSH, LQKENI. Trimming removed 4 bases from V and 2 bases from J, leaving 5 bases between the germline ends. The chain was built from TRBV18 and TRBJ1-1, with the D gene uncertain. The sample consisted of peripheral blood. The clonotype comes from an elderly man with acute or convalescent COVID-19. The DNA reads TGTGCCAGCTCACGCCTAAACACTGAAGCTTTCTTT. Translated, it reads CASSRLNTEAFF.